This TCR beta chain was documented in a study of T cell changes during pregnancy in multiple sclerosis. Here immunoSEQ multiplex PCR was the method, and the copy in TCRdb shows in-frame clones only, minus some. The data show over 80,000 clones, 90% seen once. Germline CDR1 is MDHEN and CDR2 is SYDVKM. The CDR3 is 14 amino acids. V shed 2 bases and J shed 5 bases, with 12 bases lying between them. This clonotype was obtained from a female donor in good health, enrolled as a control in a pregnancy study. This chain links TRBV28 with TRBJ1-2; D call uncertain. Source: peripheral blood, taken in the second trimester of pregnancy. The CDR3 bases are TGTGCCAGCAGTTTAGGGCACAAGGTTTATGGCTACACCTTC. Amino acids: CASSLGHKVYGYTF.